Below, 25 T cell receptor beta chains from the same sample are listed, as sequenced in a study of regulatory T cells in long-lasting Graves disease. Arm-PCR of CDR3 regions with iRepertoire HTBI primers generated TCR beta libraries. TCRdb reanalysed the multiplex PCR reads using MiXCR and keeps one entry per CDR3 protein. The sample shows 520,000 or so distinct CDR3 sequences, around 11% of them seen only once. Noted time point: newly diagnosed GD, antithyroid drugs for less than 3 months. Scientists built the TCR library using RNA that was extracted from PBMCs. In addition, the sample was reused for a study of T cells in Graves' hyperthyroidism and ophthalmopathy.

The sample in question was peripheral blood mononuclear cells (PBMCs), obtained at new diagnosis, from a patient treated with antithyroid drugs. These receptors came from a woman under 40 with Graves disease.

This chain uses TRBV9 with TRBJ1-1, with D possibly being TRBD1 (5 bases). CDR3 length: 17 residues. V was trimmed by 0 bases and J by 3 bases, leaving 18 bases between them. Germline CDR1 and CDR2: SGDLS and YYNGEE. This chain's CDR3 is CASSVEAQATSDTEAFF. The CDR3 DNA is TGTGCCAGCAGCGTAGAAGCACAGGCAACATCGGACACTGAAGCTTTCTTT.

The chain recombines TRBV14 with TRBJ2-1; 9 nucleotides align to TRBD1. The CDR3 length is 14 residues. Germline V lookup: CDR1 SGHDN, CDR2 FVKESK. V gave up 4 bases and J gave up 10 bases; unmatched junction bases: 8. Written as DNA, the CDR3 is TGTGCCAGCAGCCGGGACAGGGCGATCGGAGAGCAGTTCTTC. It is translated as CASSRDRAIGEQFF.

As to this clonotype: Since a much larger clone is just one base distant, this may be a read error. The CDR3 DNA is TGCGCCAGCAGTGTGAGGAGGGCCGGGGCCAACGTCCTGACTTTC. This encodes CASSVRRAGANVLTF. The chain carries TRBV10-2 and TRBJ2-6; D perhaps matches TRBD2 (6 bases). V lost 4 bases and J 4 bases, leaving 11 bases between the germline ends. Germline lookup yields CDR1 WSHSY and CDR2 SAAADI. The CDR3 has 15 amino acids.

Notes on this clonotype: A read error is likely here: a far larger clone is one base away. The chain employs TRBV7-3 and TRBJ2-5; tentative D call: TRBD1 (5 bases). The CDR3 is made up of 16 amino acids. Germline CDR1 SGHTA, CDR2 FQGTGA. The CDR3 sequence is CASSLRSFDREETQCF. CDR3 nucleotides: TGTGCCAGCAGCTTAAGGTCCTTCGACAGAGAAGAGACCCAGTGCTTC.

This clonotype has ten or more counts. The chain joins TRBV7-8 to TRBJ2-2, with D unresolved. Germline V lookup: CDR1 SGHVS, CDR2 FQNEAQ. Deletions cut 3 bases from V and 5 bases from J, with 13 bases between. The CDR3 runs 15 residues. The CDR3 region is CASSFVGLGTGELFF. The CDR3 nucleotides read TGTGCCAGCAGCTTTGTGGGCCTTGGGACCGGGGAGCTGTTTTTT.

This clonotype has ten or more counts. The chain couples TRBV6-1 to TRBJ2-7; 11 positions agree with TRBD1. From germline, CDR1 is MNHNS and CDR2 SASEGT. This CDR3 region has 15 residues. Trimming at V came to 5 bases and at J to 6 bases, leaving 9 bases not matched to a gene. The CDR3 here is CASSRTGTGGGEQYF. In nucleotides, the CDR3 is TGTGCCAGCAGTCGAACCGGGACAGGGGGTGGCGAGCAGTACTTC.

This clonotype occurred a few times. The chain recombines TRBV28 with TRBJ2-7, with unresolved D. Looked up from germline, CDR1 is MDHEN and CDR2 is SYDVKM. The V end lost 6 bases, the J end lost 5 bases, and 17 bases lay between the germline ends. The CDR3 has 14 amino acids. CDR3 in DNA: TGTGCCAGCAGGCCGGCCCTATCCATCCACGAGCAGTACTTC. It translates to CASRPALSIHEQYF.

This clonotype was recorded many times. V and J are TRBV5-5 and TRBJ2-3; tentatively, D is TRBD2 (5 bases). V lost 0 bases, J lost 4 bases, and 6 bases lay in between. The CDR3 runs to 13 residues. Germline values: CDR1 SGHKS, CDR2 YYEKEE (reference sequence). CDR3 DNA: TGTGCCAGCAGCTTGGCAGCGGCAGATACGCAGTATTTT. Translated, it gives CASSLAAADTQYF.

The rearrangement joins TRBV29-1 to TRBJ1-5, with 8 bases aligning to TRBD1. Germline CDR1 and CDR2: SQVTM and ANQGSEA. Trimming removed 6 bases from V and 5 bases from J; junction bases left unmatched: 12. The CDR3 totals 15 residues. The CDR3 spells CSVGGQGLPDQPQHF. The CDR3 DNA is TGCAGCGTCGGAGGACAGGGTCTACCAGATCAGCCCCAGCATTTT.

This clonotype was seen many times. J is TRBJ2-1 and V is TRBV18, with unresolved D. Trimming took 8 bases from V and 4 from J, leaving 15 bases between them. This CDR3 comprises 14 residues. Germline values: CDR1 KGHSH, CDR2 LQKENI. The CDR3 region has the DNA TGTGCCAGCAGCCCCCCCGGCGGATACAATGAGCAGTTCTTC. Translation gives CASSPPGGYNEQFF. The whole variable domain, remainder taken from reference TRBV18 and TRBJ2-1, is NAGVMQNPRHLVRRRGQEARLRCSPMKGHSHVYWYRQLPEEGLKFMVYLQKENIIDESGMPKERFSAEFPKEGPSILRIQQVVRGDSAAYFCASSPPGGYNEQFFGPGTRLTVL.

To note about this clonotype: A much larger clonotype is one base distant, so this may be a read error. This chain connects TRBV20-1 to TRBJ2-1; 12 nucleotides agree with TRBD2. CDR1 and CDR2 from the germline V gene are DFQATT and SNEGSKA (reference sequence). The length of the CDR3 is 15 residues. The DNA of the CDR3 is TGCGGTGCGCGGACTAGCGGGAACCTTGGGAATGAGCAGTTCTTC. This gives the protein CGARTSGNLGNEQFF.

The sample holds one count of this clonotype. A read error may explain this, as a much larger clone is one base away. V gene TRBV11-3 combines with J gene TRBJ2-1; TRBD1 matches at 9 bases. This CDR3 contains 17 residues. Germline CDR1 reads SGHNT; CDR2 reads YENEEA. V gave up 5 bases and J gave up 2 bases; unmatched junction bases: 10. This CDR3 reads CASSGSRDRVPYNEQFF. The CDR3, as DNA: TGTGCCAGCAGCGGATCTAGGGACAGGGTGCCCTACAATGAGCAGTTCTTC. Filled out from reference TRBV11-3 and TRBJ2-1, the complete variable domain reads EAGVVQSPRYKIIEKKQPVAFWCNPISGHNTLYWYLQNLGQGPELLIRYENEEAVDDSQLPKDRFSAERLKGVDSTLKIQPAELGDSAVYLCASSGSRDRVPYNEQFFGPGTRLTVL.

On this clonotype itself: A much larger clone is a single base away; this may be a read error. The V gene is TRBV7-2, the J gene TRBJ1-3, with D unclear. Trimming removed 5 bases from V and 3 bases from J, with 5 bases in between. The CDR3 contains 12 residues. Per the germline V gene, CDR1 is SGHTA and CDR2 is FQGNSA. The CDR3 reads CASSPIGNTIYF. The CDR3, as DNA: TGTGCCAGCAGCCCCATTGGAAACACCATATATTTT.

The V and J genes are TRBV4-2 and TRBJ1-5, with TRBD1 identical over 9 bases. Germline loops: CDR1 LGHNA, CDR2 YNFKEQ. This CDR3 has 18 amino acids. V lost 2 bases and J lost 0; bases outside the gene matches: 8. The CDR3 is CASSQSGTGTYSNQPQHF. DNA for the CDR3: TGTGCCAGCAGCCAATCCGGGACAGGGACATATAGCAATCAGCCCCAGCATTTT.

This clonotype appeared many times. CDR3 DNA: TGTGCCAGCAGCCCGTTCTTAGTAGGTCAAGAGACCCAGTACTTC. Its protein product is CASSPFLVGQETQYF. V is TRBV11-2 and J is TRBJ2-5; D gene ambiguous. The CDR3 extends over 15 amino acids. Germline V lookup: CDR1 SGHAT, CDR2 FQNNGV. The germline V and J ends were trimmed by 5 bases and 2 bases, with 15 bases remaining between them.

This clonotype was observed a handful of times. The chain couples TRBV30 to TRBJ1-3; D is possibly TRBD1 (6 bases). Germline V CDR1 and CDR2: GTSNPN, SVGIG (reference sequence). This CDR3 has 14 residues. Trimming stripped 5 bases from V and 1 base from J, with 12 bases between. The chain's CDR3 is CAWADRSSGNTIYF. CDR3 DNA sequence: TGTGCCTGGGCCGACAGGTCGTCTGGAAACACCATATATTTT.

This clonotype was counted many times. This chain connects TRBV18 to TRBJ1-2; 7 positions agree with TRBD1. There are 14 residues in the CDR3. Germline V gene sequence: CDR1 KGHSH, CDR2 LQKENI. The junction had 5 bases not matched to a gene; V was cut back by 3 bases and J by 4 bases. The CDR3 DNA sequence: TGTGCCAGCTCACCCATGGGACAGACCTATGGCTACACCTTC. Encoded protein: CASSPMGQTYGYTF.

This clonotype was seen at least ten times. This sequence joins TRBV18 and TRBJ2-4, with 8 bases that match TRBD1. V shed 3 bases, J shed 9 bases, and the junction held 4 bases outside the gene matches. This CDR3 contains 13 residues. Germline CDR1 and CDR2: KGHSH and LQKENI. This CDR3 is CASSPDRASIQYF. CDR3 bases: TGTGCCAGCTCACCGGACAGGGCGAGCATTCAGTACTTC.

This clonotype was found many times. This chain links TRBV20-1 with TRBJ2-3; perhaps TRBD2 as D (6 bases). The germline gives CDR1 DFQATT, CDR2 SNEGSKA (reference sequence). This CDR3 comprises 14 residues. V lost 4 bases, J lost 3 bases, and 14 bases lay in between. CDR3 protein: CSAKWYSGTDTQYF. The CDR3 DNA reads as TGCAGTGCTAAATGGTATAGCGGTACAGATACGCAGTATTTT.

Points on this clonotype: This may stem from a read error, because a much larger clone lies one nucleotide away. The CDR3 ends on some other residue instead of the conserved phenylalanine or tryptophan, so this is likely a read error. The rearrangement joins TRBV7-9 to TRBJ2-7; 11 bases match TRBD2. Trimming took 5 bases from V and 4 from J; bases not matched to a gene: 7. This CDR3 is 15 amino acids long. Germline CDR1 and CDR2: SEHNR and FQNEAQ (reference sequence). CDR3 in amino acids: CASSPRTSGSYEQYL. In DNA form, the CDR3 reads TGTGCCAGCAGCCCTCGGACTAGCGGGTCTTACGAGCAGTACCTC.

This clonotype has a count of ten or more. This chain links TRBV24-1 with TRBJ2-1; possible D gene TRBD2, 6 bases. The CDR3 runs to 16 residues. V lost 2 bases and J 2 bases, leaving 12 bases between the germline ends. From germline, CDR1 is KGHDR and CDR2 SFDVKD. The CDR3 spells CATSDSQGGAYNEQFF. In DNA form, the CDR3 reads TGTGCCACCAGTGATTCCCAAGGCGGGGCCTACAATGAGCAGTTCTTC.

This clonotype was observed a handful of times. The rearrangement links TRBV19 to TRBJ2-5, with 9 bases aligning to TRBD1. V gave up 0 bases and J gave up 4 bases; unmatched junction bases: 9. The CDR3 is 17 amino acids. Per the germline V gene, CDR1 is LNHDA and CDR2 is SQIVND (reference sequence). In nucleotides, the CDR3 is TGTGCCAGTAGTATAGACCCTCCGGGACAGGGACGAGAGACCCAGTACTTC. This gives the protein CASSIDPPGQGRETQYF.

This clonotype was counted at least ten times. The chain has TRBV12-3 or TRBV12-4 and TRBJ2-5, with unresolved D. V was trimmed by 5 bases and J by 4 bases, leaving 17 bases between them. The CDR3 extends over 15 amino acids. The CDR3 DNA is TGTGCCAGCAGTCACTTTCGGACGGTGGGAGAGACCCAGTACTTC. Encoded protein: CASSHFRTVGETQYF.

This clonotype has at least ten counts. The genes are TRBV6-1 and TRBJ1-1; D is unresolved. V lost 7 bases, J lost 5 bases, and 17 bases lay in between. Germline CDR1 reads MNHNS; CDR2 reads SASEGT. The CDR3 consists of 14 residues. DNA of the CDR3: TGTGCCAGCACCTCTGTGGGAAGAGGAACTGAAGCTTTCTTT. Translation: CASTSVGRGTEAFF.

The rearrangement uses TRBV6-1 and TRBJ1-5; tentative D call: TRBD1 (6 bases). The V and J ends lost 5 bases and 5 bases respectively, with 13 bases between them. The CDR3 length is 14 residues. Germline CDR1 is MNHNS and CDR2 is SASEGT. The CDR3 spells CASSKQGSDQPQHF. Written as DNA, the CDR3 is TGTGCCAGCAGTAAACAGGGATCCGATCAGCCCCAGCATTTT.